This T cell receptor beta chain was sequenced during a study of T cell responses to AZD1222 COVID-19 vaccine. Clones were sequenced by immunoSEQ multiplex PCR, and TCRdb holds only the in-frame ones, with some missing. The sample lists 150,000 or so clones; roughly nine tenths were seen once. This TCR was sampled from an adult in good health. The input for sequencing was peripheral blood, taken on day 0 of AZD1222 vaccination.

CDR3 protein: CASSRVRDEQYF. The DNA of the CDR3 is TGTGCCAGCAGTCGCGTCAGGGACGAGCAGTACTTC. The chain carries TRBV6-6 and TRBJ2-7, with D maybe TRBD1 (5 bases). V lost 5 bases and J 5 bases, leaving 10 bases between the germline ends. Germline CDR1 MNHNY, CDR2 SVGAGI (reference sequence). The CDR3 runs 12 residues.